Below, 2 T cell receptor beta chains from the same sample are listed, as sequenced in a study of STAT5B mutations in CD4+ large granular lymphocyte leukemia. Clones were sequenced by immunoSEQ multiplex PCR, and TCRdb holds only the in-frame ones, with some missing. There are about 33,000 clones in the sample; about 70% occur only once, and approximately 0.29% lies in the top ten. The sequenced sample was CD4+ T cells from blood buffy coats. The receptors stem from a human donor in good health.

The rearrangement joins TRBV6-5 to TRBJ2-3; 8 positions match TRBD2. CDR1 MNHEY and CDR2 SVGAGI come from the germline V gene. V was clipped by 6 bases and J by 2 bases; unmatched bases: 4. The CDR3 runs to 14 residues. The DNA of the CDR3 is TGTGCCAGCAGGATGCGGGGGGACACAGATACGCAGTATTTT. Amino acid sequence: CASRMRGDTDTQYF.

This clone was counted a few times. The gene calls are TRBV5-1 and TRBJ1-1, with 8 bases matching TRBD1. J lost 4 bases, V lost 1 base, and 6 bases had no gene match. The CDR3 extends over 15 amino acids. Germline V CDR1 and CDR2: SGHRS, YFSETQ. Written as DNA, the CDR3 is TGCGCCAGCAGCTTGTTAGGACAGGGTGGCACTGAAGCTTTCTTT. Its protein product is CASSLLGQGGTEAFF.